Listed here are 17 T cell receptor beta chains from one sample, sequenced in a study of regulatory T cells in long-lasting Graves disease. Noted time point: newly diagnosed GD, antithyroid drugs for less than 3 months. From RNA extracted from PBMCs, the TCR library was made. Researchers made TCR beta libraries by using iRepertoire HTBI primers and running Arm-PCR on CDR3 regions. Using its own MiXCR run on the multiplex PCR reads, TCRdb lists one record per CDR3 protein. Found here are hundreds of thousands of distinct CDR3 sequences, about 16% of them singletons; the top ten hold 15% to 20%. These same records also appear under a second study, on T cells in Graves' hyperthyroidism and ophthalmopathy.

The source material was peripheral blood mononuclear cells (PBMCs), sampled at new diagnosis, from a patient treated with antithyroid drugs. Receptors originate from a woman in her 30s with Graves disease.

Notes on this clonotype: The conserved phenylalanine or tryptophan normally closing the CDR3 is absent here, so this likely arose from a read error. The chain links TRBV3-1 to TRBJ1-1; unclear D gene. CDR3 length equals 12 residues. Germline V gene data show CDR1 as LGHDT and CDR2 as YNNKEL (reference sequence). Trimming left V 4 bases short and J 5 bases short, with 8 bases between. The CDR3 here is CASSLGRTEAFL. In DNA form, the CDR3 reads TGTGCCAGCAGCCTCGGACGAACTGAAGCTTTCTTA.

The chain recombines TRBV28 with TRBJ2-7, with D possibly being TRBD1 or TRBD2 (6 bases each). The CDR3 spans 15 residues. Germline assignment: CDR1 MDHEN and CDR2 SYDVKM. V lost 4 bases and J 0 bases, leaving 13 bases between the germline ends. In DNA, the CDR3 is TGTGCCAGCAGTTCCCCATCGGGGGCCTCCTACGAGCAGTACTTC. Translated, it gives CASSSPSGASYEQYF.

This clonotype turned up a few times. The chain carries TRBV20-1 and TRBJ2-5; D is unresolved. V was clipped by 3 bases and J by 5 bases, with 16 bases between them. This CDR3 has 14 residues. Germline V CDR1 and CDR2: DFQATT, SNEGSKA (reference sequence). CDR3 nucleotide sequence: TGCAGTGCTAGTGTTTATCCCCCTCTGGAGACCCAGTACTTC. This sequence encodes CSASVYPPLETQYF.

V and J are TRBV7-8 and TRBJ1-1; the D gene is possibly TRBD1 (5 bases). The length of the CDR3 is 16 residues. Germline lookup yields CDR1 SGHVS and CDR2 FQNEAQ. The V end lost 1 base, the J end lost 1 base, and 13 bases lay between the germline ends. The CDR3 is CASSLVTGQGNTEAFF. The CDR3 coding sequence is TGTGCCAGCAGCTTAGTGACGGGGCAGGGGAACACTGAAGCTTTCTTT.

This clonotype was found many times. The chain uses TRBV2 and TRBJ2-5, with TRBD2 matching 13 bases. V shed 7 bases, J shed 5 bases, and the junction held 13 bases outside the gene matches. The CDR3 runs to 17 residues. Germline CDR1 and CDR2: SNHLY and FYNNEI. DNA of the CDR3: TGTGCCAGCAAGGAAACTAGCGGGAGGGGAGATCGGGAGACCCAGTACTTC. Its protein is CASKETSGRGDRETQYF.

The gene calls are TRBV18 and TRBJ2-3, with unresolved D. The germline V and J ends were trimmed by 0 bases and 1 base, with 8 bases remaining between them. This CDR3 is built from 15 residues. From germline, CDR1 is KGHSH and CDR2 LQKENI. The CDR3 spells CASSPPGSGTDTQYF. CDR3 coding DNA: TGTGCCAGCTCACCACCTGGATCTGGCACAGATACGCAGTATTTT.

This clonotype was seen at least ten times. An end of the junction does not agree with germline; a read error may underlie this. The chain uses TRBV9 and TRBJ2-7; 11 nucleotides align to TRBD2. The CDR3 runs 15 residues. The germline V gene encodes CDR1 SGDLS and CDR2 YYNGEE. The CDR3 region has the DNA TGTGCCAGCAGGGTAGCGGGAGGGCCTACCTACGAGCAGTACTTC. Its protein is CASRVAGGPTYEQYF.

The rearrangement links TRBV28 to TRBJ2-7, with TRBD2 as a possible D gene (6 bases). The CDR3 extends over 16 amino acids. Germline-derived CDR1 and CDR2 are MDHEN and SYDVKM. With 3 bases removed from V and 5 bases from J, the gap between germline ends came to 20 bases. The CDR3 DNA is TGTGCCAGCAGTTTTCGCGGGGCTGTCAGGGAAAACGAGCAGTACTTC. The encoded protein is CASSFRGAVRENEQYF.

This clonotype was counted ten times or more. CDR3: CASSPDRVHGNTIYF. CDR3 coding DNA: TGTGCCAGCTCACCTGACAGGGTGCACGGAAACACCATATATTTT. The V and J genes are TRBV18 and TRBJ1-3, with 7 nucleotides matching TRBD1. Per germline, CDR1 KGHSH and CDR2 LQKENI. The CDR3 covers 15 residues. The V segment lost 3 bases and the J segment 4 bases; nucleotides outside the gene matches: 6.

This clonotype was seen only a few times. Written as DNA, the CDR3 is TGCGCCAGCCAAACAACGACAGGGGGGACCTACGAGCAGTACTTC. It is translated as CASQTTTGGTYEQYF. This chain connects TRBV5-1 to TRBJ2-7, with 9 bases matching TRBD1. V was clipped by 7 bases and J by 2 bases; unmatched bases: 10. The CDR3 loop spans 15 amino acids. Germline CDR1 reads SGHRS; CDR2 reads YFSETQ.

This clonotype came up many times. The chain combines TRBV27 with TRBJ1-2; 8 nucleotides line up with TRBD1. Germline loops: CDR1 MNHEY, CDR2 SMNVEV (reference sequence). The V and J ends lost 6 bases and 7 bases, in that order; junction bases with no gene match: 16. CDR3 size: 16 residues. CDR3 amino acids: CASSLSSSQGGSGYTF. CDR3 nucleotides: TGTGCCAGCAGCCTATCCAGCTCACAGGGGGGAAGTGGCTACACCTTC.

This clonotype was recorded at least ten times. V and J are TRBV25-1 and TRBJ1-2; 7 positions match TRBD1. CDR1 and CDR2 (germline): MGHDK, SYGVNS. The CDR3 is 14 amino acids. V gave up 5 bases and J gave up 2 bases; unmatched junction bases: 5. CDR3: CASSPQTGNYGYTF. The CDR3 bases are TGTGCCAGCAGTCCCCAGACAGGGAACTATGGCTACACCTTC.

This clonotype occurred a few times. V is TRBV14 and J is TRBJ2-1; D is possibly TRBD2 (5 bases). The CDR3 is 14 amino acids. CDR1 is SGHDN, CDR2 FVKESK, per germline. Trimming shortened V by 4 bases and J by 7 bases, and 14 bases separated the two germline ends. CDR3: CASSRPGTGNEQFF. The DNA for the CDR3 is TGTGCCAGCAGCCGTCCGGGAACCGGGAATGAGCAGTTCTTC.

This clonotype was seen at least ten times. This chain links TRBV12-3 or TRBV12-4 with TRBJ1-1, with TRBD1 matching 7 bases. The V and J ends lost 6 bases and 4 bases, in that order; junction bases with no gene match: 17. This CDR3 is built from 17 residues. As DNA, the CDR3 is TGTGCCAGCAGAAACCTGCTGGGACAGCCTTGGGTCACTGAAGCTTTCTTT. Its protein is CASRNLLGQPWVTEAFF.

This clonotype appeared a few times. The genes are TRBV2 and TRBJ2-2, with D uncertain. Germline-derived CDR1 and CDR2 are SNHLY and FYNNEI. CDR3 size: 15 residues. V was clipped by 4 bases and J by 2 bases, with 11 bases between them. CDR3 DNA sequence: TGTGCCAGCAGTGGTTTGTCAGGAAACACCGGGGAGCTGTTTTTT. Translation: CASSGLSGNTGELFF.

At least ten counts were recorded for this clonotype. The gene calls are TRBV20-1 and TRBJ2-1; D is unresolved. Trimming stripped 8 bases from V and 4 bases from J, with 9 bases between. Per germline, CDR1 DFQATT and CDR2 SNEGSKA (reference sequence). CDR3 length equals 11 residues. For the CDR3, the DNA is TGCAGTATGGCCATGTACAATGAGCAGTTCTTC. Translating gives CSMAMYNEQFF.

The chain links TRBV16 to TRBJ1-2; D may be TRBD1 (5 bases). Germline V lookup: CDR1 KGHSY, CDR2 FQNENV. This CDR3 has 20 amino acids. Trimming took off 5 bases at V and 9 bases at J, with 37 bases between the two ends. CDR3 region: CASSDLVLQESKQRGRSYTF. DNA for the CDR3: TGTGCCAGCAGCGATCTAGTGCTTCAAGAAAGTAAACAAAGGGGAAGGAGCTACACCTTC. Complete variable domain (other parts from reference TRBV16 and TRBJ1-2): GEEVAQTPKHLVRGEGQKAKLYCAPIKGHSYVFWYQQVLKNEFKFLISFQNENVFDETGMPKERFSAKCLPNSPCSLEIQATKLEDSAVYFCASSDLVLQESKQRGRSYTFGSGTRLTVV.